This T cell receptor beta chain was profiled in a study of shared clonotypes between healthy human individuals. The study's findings and limits: Researchers sampled blood only, noting tissue repertoires likely differ. Sharing across four donors was highest in naive CD4 (roughly 5%) and lowest in memory CD8 (about 0.4%).

This clone showed up just a few times. Its antigen is unknown. Distinct nucleotide sequences in the sample also encode this CDR3. The protocol was immunoSEQ multiplex PCR, while the TCRdb copy is restricted to in-frame clones and leaves out a portion. Among millions of clones listed, 95% were seen once. Trimming took 1 base from V and 0 from J, leaving 7 bases between them. This CDR3 comprises 14 residues. CDR1 and CDR2 from the germline V gene are ENHRY and SYGVKD. This TCR derives from a man younger than 35 in good health. The sequenced material came from naive CD4+ T cells sorted from blood. Noted subset: CD45RA+ positively selected. The J gene is TRBJ2-7, the V gene TRBV10-3; D possibly corresponds to TRBD1 (6 bases). The CDR3 DNA reads as TGTGCCATCAGTGAGTTAGGGGGCTCCTACGAGCAGTACTTC. It yields the protein CAISELGGSYEQYF.